The rows below give T cell receptor beta chains drawn from one sample of a study of radiation and T cells in renal cell carcinoma. Only in-frame clones appear in the TCRdb table, and some are missing; sequencing was by immunoSEQ multiplex PCR. The repertoire holds more than 75,000 clones, about 79% seen once, with around 6.7% in the top ten. This sample comprised blood, obtained from a patient whose treatment included radiotherapy and nephrectomy. These TCRs come from a man in his 60s with renal cell carcinoma. Each CDR3 is given with its conserved first and last residue. The D gene is left open where the match is weak. Expanded clones are given a class, and other clones once, few, many or no size at all.

-,TRBV5-4,-,TRBJ2-7,CASSLAGEREGPF,TGTGCCAGCAGCTTGGCGGGGGAAAGGGAAGGCCCCTTC
-,TRBV28,TRBD1,TRBJ1-5,CASSPSLTGGWEPQHF,TGTGCCAGCAGTCCCTCCCTAACAGGGGGCTGGGAGCCCCAGCATTTT
-,TRBV7-8,-,TRBJ1-4,CASSPQGGRLFF,TGTGCCAGCAGTCCACAGGGCGGTCGGCTGTTTTTT
-,TRBV28,-,TRBJ2-3,CASSITDTQYF,TGTGCCAGCAGTATCACAGATACGCAGTATTTT
-,TRBV7-8,-,TRBJ2-2,CASSPPGGELFF,TGTGCCAGCAGCCCACCCGGCGGGGAGCTGTTTTTT
-,TRBV5-6,-,TRBJ1-6,CASSRDPGRINSPLHF,TGTGCCAGCAGTCGCGACCCGGGACGGATAAATTCACCCCTCCACTTT
-,TRBV2,-,TRBJ2-7,CASSEKLYYEQYF,TGTGCCAGCAGTGAAAAACTTTACTACGAGCAGTACTTC
-,TRBV7-9,TRBD2,TRBJ2-1,CASSLVARREGRYNEQFF,TGTGCCAGCAGCTTAGTGGCCCGGCGGGAGGGCCGCTACAATGAGCAGTTCTTC
few,TRBV15,-,TRBJ2-3,CATSLVGEARTDTQYF,TGTGCCACCAGCTTAGTGGGGGAGGCCCGCACAGATACGCAGTATTTT
-,TRBV28,TRBD1,TRBJ2-7,CASRTGANYEQYF,TGTGCCAGCAGGACAGGGGCAAACTACGAGCAGTACTTC
-,TRBV27,-,TRBJ1-6,CASSRDIYNSPLHF,TGTGCCAGCAGTCGGGACATCTATAATTCACCCCTCCACTTT
-,TRBV28,-,TRBJ1-5,CASSPRGPSSNQPQHF,TGTGCCAGCAGTCCACGAGGCCCTTCGAGCAATCAGCCCCAGCATTTT
-,TRBV30,-,TRBJ1-1,CAWSWVASIEAFF,TGTGCCTGGAGTTGGGTGGCGAGCATTGAAGCTTTCTTT
-,TRBV10-3,TRBD1,TRBJ1-4,CATQYRTGGDEKLFF,TGTGCCACCCAATATCGGACAGGGGGCGATGAAAAACTGTTTTTT
medium-sized,TRBV7-2,-,TRBJ1-5,CASSLAGGPYQPQHF,TGTGCCAGCAGCTTAGCTGGGGGCCCCTACCAGCCCCAGCATTTT
-,TRBV7-6,-,TRBJ1-5,CASSLGDGRNQPQHF,TGTGCCAGCAGCTTAGGGGACGGACGCAATCAGCCCCAGCATTTT
-,TRBV29-1,-,TRBJ1-2,CSVDSGTGLRRGGYTF,TGCAGCGTTGACTCTGGTACAGGGCTTCGAAGAGGTGGCTACACCTTC
-,TRBV28,-,TRBJ2-3,CASSFLAFSVDTQYF,TGTGCCAGCAGTTTTTTGGCCTTTTCTGTAGATACGCAGTATTTT
-,TRBV20-1,-,TRBJ2-7,CSVNKAYEQYF,TGCAGTGTCAACAAGGCCTACGAGCAGTACTTC
-,TRBV5-4,TRBD1,TRBJ1-4,CASSSGTGFEKLFF,TGTGCCAGCAGCTCCGGGACAGGGTTTGAAAAACTGTTTTTT
-,TRBV19,TRBD1,TRBJ2-5,CASSIGRGQGEETQYF,TGTGCCAGTAGTATAGGACGGGGACAGGGGGAAGAGACCCAGTACTTC
-,TRBV28,-,TRBJ2-5,CASTIRAAPSGTQYF,TGTGCCAGCACCATTCGGGCAGCTCCCTCGGGGACCCAGTACTTC
-,TRBV5-1,-,TRBJ2-5,CASSWDRDLAQETQYF,TGCGCCAGCAGCTGGGACCGGGACTTAGCCCAAGAGACCCAGTACTTC
-,TRBV28,TRBD1,TRBJ1-1,CASSDPTGARNTEAFF,TGTGCCAGCAGTGACCCTACAGGGGCTCGGAACACTGAAGCTTTCTTT
-,TRBV5-4,-,TRBJ1-1,CASSLVPEGVVFF,TGTGCCAGCAGCTTGGTCCCCGAGGGAGTAGTTTTCTTT
-,TRBV30,-,TRBJ1-3,CARGLHSGNTIYF,TGTGCCCGCGGGCTTCACTCTGGAAACACCATATATTTT
-,TRBV19,-,TRBJ1-1,CASSIVGVNTEAFF,TGTGCCAGTAGTATAGTGGGGGTGAACACTGAAGCTTTCTTT
once,TRBV28,TRBD1,TRBJ1-4,CASSRSGGNEKLFF,TGTGCCAGCAGTAGATCAGGGGGCAATGAAAAACTGTTTTTT
-,TRBV19,TRBD2,TRBJ2-7,CASSGTSGYEQYF,TGTGCCAGTTCTGGGACTAGCGGTTACGAGCAGTACTTC
-,TRBV15,-,TRBJ1-1,CATSRGVEAFF,TGTGCCACCAGCAGAGGGGTTGAAGCTTTCTTT
-,TRBV5-8,-,TRBJ2-5,CASSPVIGMQETQYF,TGTGCCAGCAGCCCGGTTATCGGGATGCAAGAGACCCAGTACTTC
-,TRBV4-1,-,TRBJ2-6,CASSREEVRAGSGANVLTF,TGCGCCAGCAGCCGAGAGGAGGTCCGGGCAGGATCTGGGGCCAACGTCCTGACTTTC
many,TRBV11-3,TRBD2,TRBJ2-1,CASSLSGRGASEQFF,TGTGCCAGCAGCTTAAGCGGGAGGGGCGCATCAGAGCAGTTCTTC
-,TRBV5-1,TRBD1,TRBJ1-4,CASSRTGTNEKLFF,TGCGCCAGCAGCCGGACAGGGACTAATGAAAAACTGTTTTTT
-,TRBV18,-,TRBJ2-5,CASSLRRDQETQYF,TGTGCCAGCTCACTTAGAAGGGACCAAGAGACCCAGTACTTC
-,TRBV10-3,-,TRBJ2-3,CAISDESTDTQYF,TGTGCCATCAGTGACGAGAGCACAGATACGCAGTATTTT
-,TRBV10-2,TRBD2,TRBJ2-7,CASSESGVAGAGEQYF,TGCGCCAGCAGTGAGTCTGGGGTAGCGGGAGCTGGCGAGCAGTACTTC
-,TRBV6-1,-,TRBJ1-5,CASMPGQGENQPQHF,TGTGCCAGCATGCCGGGACAAGGTGAAAATCAGCCCCAGCATTTT
-,TRBV10-3,-,TRBJ1-5,CAISGGGREPQHF,TGTGCCATCAGTGGAGGGGGGCGGGAGCCCCAGCATTTT
-,TRBV7-9,-,TRBJ2-3,CASSSTTRGADTQYF,TGTGCCAGCAGCTCCACGACGAGGGGGGCAGATACGCAGTATTTT
-,TRBV5-1,-,TRBJ1-2,CASSLAGPYNYGYTF,TGCGCCAGCAGCTTGGCAGGGCCTTATAACTATGGCTACACCTTC
-,TRBV7-9,-,TRBJ1-5,CASSFFQGFDQPQHF,TGTGCCAGCAGCTTTTTCCAGGGGTTCGATCAGCCCCAGCATTTT
-,TRBV27,TRBD2,TRBJ2-5,CASSLGGTSGNQETQYF,TGTGCCAGCAGTTTAGGGGGGACTAGCGGGAACCAAGAGACCCAGTACTTC
-,TRBV29-1,TRBD1,TRBJ2-3,CSVVPTGGYTDTQYF,TGCAGCGTGGTTCCGACAGGGGGCTACACAGATACGCAGTATTTT
-,TRBV28,TRBD2,TRBJ2-3,CASSSLGTSGKDTQYF,TGTGCCAGCAGTTCCCTCGGGACTAGCGGGAAAGATACGCAGTATTTT
-,TRBV9,-,TRBJ1-1,CASSGDLRWRDTEAFF,TGTGCCAGCAGCGGAGACCTTAGGTGGAGAGACACTGAAGCTTTCTTT
-,TRBV6-1,-,TRBJ2-7,CASKPGRTYEQYF,TGTGCCAGCAAACCAGGCCGCACCTACGAGCAGTACTTC
-,TRBV29-1,-,TRBJ1-1,CSVVSGQTEAFF,TGCAGCGTTGTTTCCGGACAGACTGAAGCTTTCTTT
-,TRBV29-1,-,TRBJ2-7,CSVEREPYEQYF,TGCAGCGTTGAAAGGGAACCCTACGAGCAGTACTTC
few,TRBV28,-,TRBJ2-7,CASTMDVSEQYF,TGTGCCAGCACCATGGATGTGTCGGAGCAGTACTTC
-,TRBV5-4,TRBD2,TRBJ2-1,CASSLRTSGYNEQFF,TGTGCCAGCAGCTTGCGGACTAGCGGCTACAATGAGCAGTTCTTC
-,TRBV2,-,TRBJ1-1,CASSVTELNTEAFF,TGTGCCAGCAGTGTGACAGAGTTGAACACTGAAGCTTTCTTT
-,TRBV9,TRBD2,TRBJ2-1,CASSRTRGAYNEQFF,TGTGCCAGCAGCCGGACTAGAGGGGCCTACAATGAGCAGTTCTTC
few,TRBV14,-,TRBJ1-2,CASSQVPTGYGYTF,TGTGCCAGCAGCCAAGTCCCCACCGGCTATGGCTACACCTTC
-,TRBV19,-,TRBJ2-2,CASSITLSGTGELFF,TGTGCCAGTAGTATAACCTTAAGTGGGACCGGGGAGCTGTTTTTT